This T cell receptor (beta chain) originates from a study of blood T cell repertoires in COVID-19 (dated by TCRdb to the early 2020s). Study-level background: Samples covering the acute and convalescent phases of COVID-19 were provided by collaborators in the United States, Italy and Spain. The material from the prospective study consisted of cDNA or gDNA derived from T cells, B-cell-depleted T cells, or PBMCs. The repertoires were made available in a free public database intended to serve as a resource for research on the immune response to SARS-CoV-2. Sample metadata almost always included a de-identified subject ID, COVID-19 status, age in years and sex. Samples were obtained from the ongoing ImmuneRACE study (first 160 participants) and from some 1,300 subjects provided by 6 global collaborators. Deeply sampled blood TCRbeta repertoires from subjects exposed to, actively infected with, or recovered from COVID-19 were included in the dataset. Where available, HLA class I and class II types were taken from metadata supplied by the sample provider and were not determined by assay-based typing.

The immunoSEQ Assay, a bias-controlled multiplex PCR, was used to amplify TCRbeta CDR3 regions from genomic DNA. Concerning the study's data processing: The number of nucleated cells in each sample was estimated by amplification of reference gene primers within the assay. Sequence reads were collapsed and filtered to measure the absolute abundance of every unique TCRbeta CDR3 rearrangement. Productive Simpson clonality was computed per sample as the square root of Simpson's diversity index over productive rearrangements. The table was pulled from immuneACCESS by TCRdb, which kept in-frame rearrangements only. Such tables lose some clones; where checked, under half of the loss comes from unresolved V genes, and the rest has no known cause. From that table come the V and J calls and clone size; the DNA was used to work out D and trimming. This sample has 300,000 to 400,000 clones in its table, and roughly 90% of those were observed once. Together, the top ten hold 4.5% to 6.5% of the sample.

Taken from the germline V gene (reference sequence), the CDR1 and CDR2 loops are SGHKS and YYEKEE. V is clipped by 5 bases and J by 7 bases, and the sequence between their germline boundaries is 21 bases long. The CDR3 numbers 15 residues from cysteine through phenylalanine. Of the read, only the CDR3 DNA is kept; its 45 bases are in frame from base 1. Points the paper makes about the study in general: The amount of clinical and demographic metadata varied by source and participant and was provided uncurated.

Participants in the prospective study were aged roughly 18 to 89 years, lived in 24 United States geographic areas, and enrolled through a virtual design. Cohort assignment in the prospective study relied on participant-reported clinical history from a screening survey and a study questionnaire. Recovered participants in ImmuneRACE Cohort 3 were defined by two consecutive negative NP/OP PCR tests, clearance by a healthcare professional, or resolution of symptoms. Each participant in the prospective study had whole blood, serum and a nasopharyngeal or oropharyngeal swab collected by mobile phlebotomists. Over a roughly two-month period, participants in the prospective study had the option of providing additional blood draws and questionnaires. Blood samples from the prospective study were shipped frozen or at room temperature prior to DNA extraction. Worth noting for this clone: Its antigen remains unidentified. No base qualities exist here, and no much larger clone lies one base off it.

The TCR was taken from a man aged 55 to 70 who had recovered from COVID-19. Sequencing was performed on PBMCs or T cells enriched from blood (not recorded which). The sequence joins TRBV5-5 to TRBJ2-5; a weak D assignment points to TRBD2 (6 bases agree). The CDR3 here reads CASRSAGTRGGTQYF. The nucleotide sequence is TGTGCCAGCAGATCGGCCGGGACTCGAGGCGGGACCCAGTACTTC.